The 13 T cell receptor beta chains below come from one sample, sequenced in a study of identical twins. TCRdb re-derived calls from the 5' RACE reads in MiXCR, one entry per CDR3 protein. The sample includes 250,000 to 350,000 distinct CDR3 sequences, around 9.7% of them seen just once. The data also belong to a second study, concerning yellow fever vaccine responses in identical twins.

Specimen: CD8+ T cells sorted from blood. These receptors came from a woman in her late teens or twenties in good health.

J is TRBJ2-3 and V is TRBV6-2 or TRBV6-3, with unresolved D. Trimming shortened V by 8 bases and J by 3 bases, and 15 bases separated the two germline ends. Germline V gene data show CDR1 as MNHEY and CDR2 as SVGEGT. The CDR3 length is 14 residues. The CDR3 region is CASGSGFQTDTQYF. In nucleotides, the CDR3 is TGTGCCAGCGGCTCCGGGTTCCAGACAGATACGCAGTATTTT.

V usage is TRBV27 and J usage is TRBJ2-2; D is unclear. This CDR3 region has 15 residues. V was trimmed by 0 bases and J by 4 bases, leaving 9 bases between them. Germline loops: CDR1 MNHEY, CDR2 SMNVEV (reference sequence). CDR3 in amino acids: CASSLSWDSTGELFF. In DNA, the CDR3 is TGTGCCAGCAGTTTATCATGGGATTCCACCGGGGAGCTGTTTTTT.

This chain connects TRBV11-2 to TRBJ2-1; D is unresolved. Deletions cut 1 base from V and 4 bases from J, with 8 bases between. The germline gives CDR1 SGHAT, CDR2 FQNNGV. This CDR3 is 14 amino acids long. CDR3 in amino acids: CASSLATQYNEQFF. The CDR3 DNA is TGTGCCAGCAGCTTAGCGACACAGTACAATGAGCAGTTCTTC.

This clonotype was counted at least ten times. V usage is TRBV9 and J usage is TRBJ2-7, with D perhaps TRBD2 (6 bases). Germline loops: CDR1 SGDLS, CDR2 YYNGEE. The CDR3 loop spans 13 amino acids. V was pared by 4 bases and J by 6 bases, with 14 bases between. CDR3 loop: CASSPSNGGEQYF. The CDR3 DNA follows: TGTGCCAGCAGCCCTTCTAACGGGGGCGAGCAGTACTTC.

The gene calls are TRBV20-1 and TRBJ2-2; no clear D gene. The CDR3 is made up of 13 amino acids. V dropped 7 bases and J dropped 0 bases, with 9 bases sitting between them. CDR1 DFQATT and CDR2 SNEGSKA come from the germline V gene (reference sequence). CDR3 sequence (DNA): TGCAGTGGGCGCGGTTCGAACACCGGGGAGCTGTTTTTT. It codes for CSGRGSNTGELFF.

This clonotype was found a few times. This chain joins TRBV7-9 and TRBJ2-7; 7 bases agree with TRBD1. CDR3 length: 14 amino acids. V was pared by 6 bases and J by 3 bases, with 8 bases of the junction left unmatched. Germline-derived CDR1 and CDR2 are SEHNR and FQNEAQ (reference sequence). CDR3 nucleotides: TGTGCCAGCAGTCACTGGGACAGTGGCTACGAGCAGTACTTC. Translating it yields CASSHWDSGYEQYF.

This clonotype has a handful of counts. V gene TRBV27 combines with J gene TRBJ2-2; 10 bases match TRBD2. The junction had 4 bases not matched to a gene; V was cut back by 6 bases and J by 3 bases. Germline V gene sequence: CDR1 MNHEY, CDR2 SMNVEV (reference sequence). The length of the CDR3 is 15 residues. CDR3 in DNA: TGTGCCAGCAGACTAGCGGGAATCGACACCGGGGAGCTGTTTTTT. The encoded protein is CASRLAGIDTGELFF.

There are a few counts of this clonotype. The rearrangement joins TRBV5-5 to TRBJ2-5; a weak D match, TRBD1 (6 bases). CDR1 is SGHKS and CDR2 is YYEKEE in the germline V gene (reference sequence). The CDR3 runs 14 residues. V lost 3 bases, J lost 5 bases, and 14 bases lay in between. The CDR3, as DNA: TGTGCCAGCAGCTGGACAGCGCCGGGCGAGACCCAGTACTTC. Translation: CASSWTAPGETQYF.

The V call is TRBV5-1, the J call TRBJ1-1; D possibly corresponds to TRBD1 (6 bases). Germline values: CDR1 SGHRS, CDR2 YFSETQ. V dropped 2 bases and J dropped 0 bases, with 11 bases sitting between them. This CDR3 has 15 amino acids. The CDR3, as DNA: TGCGCCAGCAGCTTCCTACAGGGAATGAACACTGAAGCTTTCTTT. Translating gives CASSFLQGMNTEAFF.

This clonotype was counted between two and nine times. This sequence joins TRBV7-8 and TRBJ2-3, with D tentatively TRBD2 (6 bases). The CDR3 length is 16 residues. Looked up from germline, CDR1 is SGHVS and CDR2 is FQNEAQ. The V and J ends lost 1 base and 5 bases respectively, with 16 bases between them. The CDR3 sequence: CASSLDSGLRGDTQYF. CDR3 in DNA: TGTGCCAGCAGCTTAGATAGCGGACTAAGGGGAGATACGCAGTATTTT.

This clonotype was found a few times. The CDR3 DNA is TGTGCCAGCAGCTTAGACGACAGAACCGAGCAGTACTTC. This codes for CASSLDDRTEQYF. The chain joins TRBV7-8 to TRBJ2-7; D possibly corresponds to TRBD1 (5 bases). The germline V gene has CDR1 SGHVS and CDR2 FQNEAQ. The CDR3 extends over 13 amino acids. V gave up 1 base and J gave up 6 bases, with 10 bases separating them. Full variable domain (missing parts from reference TRBV7-8 and TRBJ2-7): GAGVSQSPRYKVAKRGQDVALRCDPISGHVSLFWYQQALGQGPEFLTYFQNEAQLDKSGLPSDRFFAERPEGSVSTLKIQRTQQEDSAVYLCASSLDDRTEQYFGPGTRLTVT.

This clonotype was counted many times. This chain links TRBV7-2 with TRBJ2-7; weak D call: TRBD1 (5 bases). Looked up from germline, CDR1 is SGHTA and CDR2 is FQGNSA. V was pared by 1 base and J by 4 bases, with 14 bases between. This CDR3 contains 15 residues. The CDR3 here is CASSLERAGWYEQYF. Written as DNA, the CDR3 is TGTGCCAGCAGCTTAGAGCGCGCAGGGTGGTACGAGCAGTACTTC.

This clonotype was detected ten times or more. The chain has TRBV28 and TRBJ2-3; D perhaps matches TRBD1 (5 bases). V gave up 5 bases and J gave up 3 bases, with 18 bases separating them. CDR1 and CDR2 (germline): MDHEN, SYDVKM. The CDR3 has 16 amino acids. The CDR3 DNA sequence: TGTGCCAGCAGTACCATTCCCTATGGACAAACAGATACGCAGTATTTT. Its translation: CASSTIPYGQTDTQYF. The whole variable domain, remainder taken from reference TRBV28 and TRBJ2-3, is DVKVTQSSRYLVKRTGEKVFLECVQDMDHENMFWYRQDPGLGLRLIYFSYDVKMKEKGDIPEGYSVSREKKERFSLILESASTNQTSMYLCASSTIPYGQTDTQYFGPGTRLTVL.